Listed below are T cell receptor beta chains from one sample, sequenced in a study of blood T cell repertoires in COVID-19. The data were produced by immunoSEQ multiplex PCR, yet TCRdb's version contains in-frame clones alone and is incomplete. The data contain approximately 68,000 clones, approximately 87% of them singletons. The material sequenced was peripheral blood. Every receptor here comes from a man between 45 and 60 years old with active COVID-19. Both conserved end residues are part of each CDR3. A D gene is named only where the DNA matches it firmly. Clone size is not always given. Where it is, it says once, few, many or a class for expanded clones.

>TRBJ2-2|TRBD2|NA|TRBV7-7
CASSPLSAGVSGELFF
TGTGCCAGCAGCCCTCTGTCAGCGGGAGTGTCCGGGGAGCTGTTTTTT
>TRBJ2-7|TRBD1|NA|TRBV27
CASSLVGTGAYEQYF
TGTGCCAGCAGTTTGGTTGGGACAGGGGCTTACGAGCAGTACTTC
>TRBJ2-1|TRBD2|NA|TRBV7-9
CASSPSILAGGSYNEQFF
TGTGCCAGCAGCCCCAGCATTCTAGCGGGAGGGTCCTACAATGAGCAGTTCTTC
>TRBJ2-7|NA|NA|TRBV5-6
CASSSFSYEQYF
TGTGCCAGCAGCTCATTCTCCTACGAGCAGTACTTC
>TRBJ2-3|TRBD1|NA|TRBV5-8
CASSLAGTDTDTQYF
TGTGCCAGCAGCTTGGCCGGGACAGACACAGATACGCAGTATTTT
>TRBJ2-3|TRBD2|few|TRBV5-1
CASSVSGDDTQYF
TGCGCCAGCAGCGTTAGCGGGGACGATACGCAGTATTTT
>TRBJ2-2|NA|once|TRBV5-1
CASSLQANTGELFF
TGCGCCAGCAGCTTACAAGCGAACACCGGGGAGCTGTTTTTT
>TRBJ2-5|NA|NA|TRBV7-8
CASSLVEQGTKTQYF
TGTGCCAGCAGCTTAGTGGAGCAGGGTACGAAGACCCAGTACTTC
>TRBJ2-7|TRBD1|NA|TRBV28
CASSSGQGPYEQYF
TGTGCCAGCAGTTCCGGACAGGGCCCCTACGAGCAGTACTTC
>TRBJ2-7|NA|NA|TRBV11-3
CASSLAGLYYEQYF
TGTGCCAGCAGCTTAGCCGGACTATACTACGAGCAGTACTTC
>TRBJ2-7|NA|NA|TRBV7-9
CASSQRTVTTGYEQYF
TGTGCCAGCAGCCAAAGGACAGTTACTACTGGCTACGAGCAGTACTTC
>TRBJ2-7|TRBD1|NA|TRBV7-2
CASSDTGTGRTYEQYF
TGTGCCAGCAGCGATACCGGGACAGGCCGTACCTACGAGCAGTACTTC
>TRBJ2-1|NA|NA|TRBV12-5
CASGLVRGSSYNEQFF
TGTGCTAGTGGTTTGGTAAGGGGGAGCTCCTACAATGAGCAGTTCTTC
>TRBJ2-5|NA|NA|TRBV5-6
CASSLSWVTRETQYF
TGTGCCAGCAGCTTGTCCTGGGTGACCAGGGAGACCCAGTACTTC
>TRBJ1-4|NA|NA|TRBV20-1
CSATDDEKLFF
TGCAGTGCAACAGACGATGAAAAACTGTTTTTT
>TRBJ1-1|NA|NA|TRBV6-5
CASSYLQGRMNTEAFF
TGTGCCAGCAGTTACTTGCAGGGCCGAATGAACACTGAAGCTTTCTTT
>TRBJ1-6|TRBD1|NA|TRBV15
CATSKGTSGGTHLYNSPLHF
TGTGCCACCAGCAAGGGAACTTCAGGGGGCACTCACCTCTATAATTCACCCCTCCACTTT
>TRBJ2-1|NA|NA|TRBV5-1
CASSPPYHYNEQFF
TGCGCCAGCAGCCCCCCCTACCATTACAATGAGCAGTTCTTC
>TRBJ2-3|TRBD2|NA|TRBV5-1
CASSLDAAGGLTDTQYF
TGCGCCAGCAGCTTGGACGCAGCGGGGGGGCTCACAGATACGCAGTATTTT
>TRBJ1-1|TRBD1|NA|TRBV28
CASTSTAGGGSATEAFF
TGTGCCAGCACCTCTACCGCAGGGGGCGGGTCCGCCACTGAAGCTTTCTTT
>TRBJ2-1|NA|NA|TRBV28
CASSPPPGNEQFF
TGTGCCAGCAGTCCCCCCCCCGGCAATGAGCAGTTCTTC
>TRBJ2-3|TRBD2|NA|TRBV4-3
CASSQGSLAGNTQYF
TGCGCCAGCAGCCAAGGGTCCCTAGCGGGAAATACGCAGTATTTT
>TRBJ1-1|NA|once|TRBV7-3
CASSLGPGNTEAFF
TGTGCCAGCAGCTTAGGCCCAGGGAACACTGAAGCTTTCTTT
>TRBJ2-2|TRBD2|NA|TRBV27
CASSLRLAGVGELFF
TGTGCCAGCAGTTTAAGGCTAGCGGGCGTGGGGGAGCTGTTTTTT
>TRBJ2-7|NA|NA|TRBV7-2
CASSSAYEQYF
TGTGCCAGCAGCTCCGCCTACGAGCAGTACTTC
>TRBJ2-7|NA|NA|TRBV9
CASSGTLAGEAEQYF
TGTGCCAGCAGCGGGACACTAGCTGGGGAGGCAGAGCAGTACTTC
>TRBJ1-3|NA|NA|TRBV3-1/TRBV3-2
CASSQGKRTGGSGNTIYF
TGTGCCAGCAGCCAAGGAAAGAGGACGGGGGGTTCTGGAAACACCATATATTTT
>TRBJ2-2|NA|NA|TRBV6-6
CASSYKAVDTGELFF
TGTGCCAGCAGTTACAAGGCGGTAGACACCGGGGAGCTGTTTTTT
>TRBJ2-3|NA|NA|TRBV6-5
CASSIRQTTDTQYF
TGTGCCAGCAGCATACGACAGACCACAGATACGCAGTATTTT
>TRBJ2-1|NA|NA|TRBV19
CASSSGGRSNEQFF
TGTGCCAGTAGCTCGGGGGGCAGGAGTAATGAGCAGTTCTTC
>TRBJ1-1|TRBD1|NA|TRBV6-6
CASSYPDRALGTEAFF
TGTGCCAGCAGTTACCCCGACAGGGCATTGGGCACTGAAGCTTTCTTT
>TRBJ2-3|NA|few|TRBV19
CASSRELGTDTQYF
TGTGCCAGTAGTCGGGAGCTAGGCACAGATACGCAGTATTTT
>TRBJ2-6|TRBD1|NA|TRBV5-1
CASSPNPQGAGANVLTF
TGCGCCAGCAGCCCGAACCCACAGGGGGCTGGGGCCAACGTCCTGACTTTC
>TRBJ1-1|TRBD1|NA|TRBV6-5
CASSRDRGQAFF
TGTGCCAGCAGTCGAGACAGGGGGCAAGCTTTCTTT
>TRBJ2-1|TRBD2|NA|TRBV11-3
CASSTSGAYNEQFF
TGTGCCAGCAGTACTAGCGGGGCCTACAATGAGCAGTTCTTC
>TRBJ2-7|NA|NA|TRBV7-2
CASSLGGQGLYEQYF
TGTGCCAGCAGCTTAGGTGGGCAGGGTCTCTACGAGCAGTACTTC
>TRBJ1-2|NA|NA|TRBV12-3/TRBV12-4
CASSLVRIGGYTF
TGTGCCAGCAGTTTAGTCAGGATTGGTGGCTACACCTTC
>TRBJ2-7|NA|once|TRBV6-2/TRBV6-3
CASSLDRPSSYEQYF
TGTGCCAGCAGTCTAGACAGGCCCAGCTCCTACGAGCAGTACTTC
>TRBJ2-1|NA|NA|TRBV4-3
CASSQDRAGFSLSYNEQFF
TGCGCCAGCAGCCAAGATCGGGCGGGATTTTCCCTTTCCTACAATGAGCAGTTCTTC
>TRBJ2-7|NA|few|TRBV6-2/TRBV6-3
CASSFPGGNYEQYF
TGTGCCAGCAGTTTCCCGGGGGGCAACTACGAGCAGTACTTC
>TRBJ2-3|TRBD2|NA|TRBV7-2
CASSLPQRTSGSTDTQYF
TGTGCCAGCAGCTTACCCCAACGGACTAGCGGTAGCACAGATACGCAGTATTTT
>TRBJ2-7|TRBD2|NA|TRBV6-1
CASSDEPLAGLYEQYF
TGTGCCAGCAGTGATGAGCCTCTAGCGGGATTGTACGAGCAGTACTTC
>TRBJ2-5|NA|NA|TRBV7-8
CASSLLGRVETQYF
TGTGCCAGCAGCTTACTGGGGAGAGTGGAGACCCAGTACTTC
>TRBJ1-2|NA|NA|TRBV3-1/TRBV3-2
CASSPAGARGYTF
TGTGCCAGCAGCCCCGCAGGGGCGCGAGGCTACACCTTC
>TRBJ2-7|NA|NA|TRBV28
CASSLTFRGEQYF
TGTGCCAGCAGTTTAACGTTTCGCGGGGAGCAGTACTTC
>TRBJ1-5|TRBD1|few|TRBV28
CASSAGTGGYQPQHF
TGTGCCAGCAGTGCCGGGACAGGGGGCTATCAGCCCCAGCATTTT
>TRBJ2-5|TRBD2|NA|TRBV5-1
CASSKTSGYQETQYF
TGCGCCAGCAGCAAGACTAGCGGGTACCAAGAGACCCAGTACTTC
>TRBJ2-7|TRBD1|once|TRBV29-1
CSGRTGPHEQYF
TGCAGCGGTCGGACAGGGCCCCACGAGCAGTACTTC
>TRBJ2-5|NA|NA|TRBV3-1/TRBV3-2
CASSPGGTSETQYF
TGTGCCAGCAGCCCTGGGGGGACTTCGGAGACCCAGTACTTC
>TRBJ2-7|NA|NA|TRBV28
CASTLGVGGYEQYF
TGTGCCAGCACCCTCGGGGTGGGGGGCTACGAGCAGTACTTC
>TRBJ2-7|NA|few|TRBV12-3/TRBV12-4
CASSFSPYEQYF
TGTGCCAGCAGTTTTTCTCCCTACGAGCAGTACTTC
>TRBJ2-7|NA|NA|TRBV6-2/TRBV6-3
CASSRTASSYEQYF
TGTGCCAGCAGCAGGACAGCCAGCTCCTACGAGCAGTACTTC
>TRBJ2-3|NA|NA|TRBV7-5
CARSLRTERSTDTQYF
TGTGCCAGAAGCCTCCGGACTGAAAGGAGCACAGATACGCAGTATTTT
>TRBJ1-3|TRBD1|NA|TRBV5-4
CASSLPGGEAGNTIYF
TGTGCCAGCAGCTTGCCAGGGGGCGAGGCTGGAAACACCATATATTTT
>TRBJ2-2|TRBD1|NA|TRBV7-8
CASRPTDRGNGELFF
TGTGCCAGCAGACCTACCGACAGGGGAAACGGGGAGCTGTTTTTT